This TCR beta chain was captured by sequencing in a study of T cells in Graves' hyperthyroidism and ophthalmopathy (dated by TCRdb to about 2019). Broadly, across the study: Peripheral blood was collected at initial diagnosis, before any treatment. An independent validation cohort of about 20 hyperthyroidism patients and 17 patients who later progressed to ophthalmopathy tested prospective prediction of ophthalmopathy. After sampling, hyperthyroidism patients received methimazole starting at 30 mg daily, and ophthalmopathy patients received high-dose intravenous methylprednisolone. TCR V-J signatures able to tell the groups apart were searched for in a discovery cohort of 90 to 100 patients, of whom roughly 42 had Graves' ophthalmopathy and about 60 had stable Graves' hyperthyroidism. For training and testing, the roughly 100 patients in the discovery cohort were randomly divided in a 7:3 ratio. In addition, the study compared T-cell repertoires in thyroid tissue and in blood from several Graves' hyperthyroidism patients. The paper reports TCR Vbeta CDR3 sequencing of some 140 peripheral blood samples: some 41 ophthalmopathy, under 80 hyperthyroidism and roughly 17 progressor patients.

Graves' hyperthyroidism was defined as stable when no progression to ophthalmopathy occurred over 18 months of follow-up. Hyperthyroidism patients were newly diagnosed, with disease duration under 2 months, and aged 18 to 65 years. Any patient with an uncontrolled infection, another autoimmune disease, pregnancy or lactation was excluded. Diagnoses were based on clinical symptoms, serum thyroxine and TRAb, thyroid ultrasound and orbital computed tomography. Ficoll-Paque density gradient centrifugation was used to isolate PBMCs from around 10 ml of fresh peripheral blood. Trizol reagent was used to extract total RNA, and RNA quality was then checked on an Agilent 2100 Bioanalyzer. The TCR beta CDR3 regions were amplified from the RNA transcripts. The TCR CDR3 was subjected to a first round of RT-PCR using the HTBI primer set and the Qiagen OneStep RT-PCR kit. A second multiplex PCR round built the libraries, followed by size selection and purification. Sequencing of the libraries was done on an Illumina HiSeq2000 using paired-end 100 bp reads. The original pipeline was this. Raw data were processed with SOAPnuke, discarding reads with adapters, uncalled bases, mean Phred below 15, or no exact constant-primer or identifier match. COPE v1.2.5 was used to merge high-quality paired reads, and clonotypes were defined as unique nucleotide sequences. MiTCR v1.1 was used to align the clonotypes against IMGT TRBV, TRBD and TRBJ reference segments. Only V-J combinations with frequency above 0.0001, covering about 99% of repertoires, were analysed. The TCS score was defined as F50 (clonal expansion) divided by E x V (chaos), with BLOSUM62-based TCRdist calculated between CDR3 peptides within each V-J. Welch's t-statistics and random forest reduced approximately 520 V-J features to under 15, which were used in a naive Bayes classifier (R e1071). Thyroid-blood repertoire similarity was quantified with the Morisita-Horn index. TCRdb handled the public reads itself, with Q25 trimming in fastp and clone calling in MiXCR, and kept productive beta chains. Entries are consolidated by CDR3 protein sequence, retaining the most common genes and DNA. These V and J calls derive from TCRdb rather than the authors' analysis. This sample lists hundreds of thousands of distinct CDR3 sequences; over 35% were detected once. Roughly 31% of the sample is taken by the ten largest.

The CDR3 has 15 amino acids, counting the end cysteine and phenylalanine. Only the CDR3 region is kept as DNA, spanning 45 bases read in frame from base 1. CDR1 and CDR2 (KGHDR, SFDVKD) derive from the germline V gene. The study at large found these results: In validation, progression to ophthalmopathy was predicted by the model with nearly 71% sensitivity and around 75% specificity, a median of about 6.8 months before onset. Ophthalmopathy was separated from stable hyperthyroidism by a 13 V-J signature model, with approximately 86% sensitivity and approximately 81% specificity obtained in cross-validation and 80%/75% obtained in testing. No statistical method was used to set the sample size in advance, and investigators knew the group allocation. Most expanded thyroid clonotypes (frequency above 0.001) were also found in blood, which suggests that blood repertoires may mirror thyroid immune responses.

With regard to this clonotype: Its cognate antigen has yet to be identified. A junction boundary mismatches the germline segment, possibly from a read error.

Sequences were obtained from blood. The sequence derives from a woman between 40 and 50 years old with Graves' hyperthyroidism. The chain couples TRBV24-1 to TRBJ1-2, with no confidently assigned D gene. The CDR3 reads as follows: CASSPYSTKVYGYTF. The nucleotide sequence is TGTGCCAGCAGTCCATACTCGACGAAGGTCTATGGCTACACCTTC.